The 27 T cell receptor beta chains below were found in one sample sequenced in a study of CD8 T cells in Susac syndrome. An input of about 0.5 to 1 ug of RNA was subjected to reverse transcription using random hexamers. TCRdb reprocessed the immunoSEQ multiplex PCR reads via MiXCR and lists one record per CDR3 protein. This sample has about 180,000 distinct CDR3 sequences, with 85% to 95% found just once. Sequencing was performed on CD4+ T cells from PBMCs. These receptors were obtained from a human donor with Susac syndrome.

V gene TRBV29-1 combines with J gene TRBJ2-3; a possible D gene is TRBD2 (7 bases). CDR3 size: 14 residues. The V and J ends lost 7 bases and 1 base respectively, with 15 bases between them. Germline V gene sequence: CDR1 SQVTM, CDR2 ANQGSEA. The CDR3 bases are TGCAGCGGAAGCGGGACACGACGCACAGATACGCAGTATTTT. It encodes CSGSGTRRTDTQYF.

The chain is built from TRBV7-8 and TRBJ2-3, with 9 bases that match TRBD2. Per the germline V gene, CDR1 is SGHVS and CDR2 is FQNEAQ. The CDR3 runs 16 residues. V lost 3 bases to trimming and J lost 4 bases; unmatched junction nucleotides: 8. CDR3 sequence: CASSFLRGGRADTQYF. CDR3 sequence (DNA): TGTGCCAGCAGCTTTCTGCGGGGGGGGAGGGCAGATACGCAGTATTTT.

The chain links TRBV12-3 or TRBV12-4 to TRBJ2-5; TRBD2 aligns across 7 bases. The CDR3 has 13 residues. Germline trimming cut 1 base from V and 5 bases from J; bases unmatched to any gene: 1. The CDR3 DNA sequence: TGTGCCAGCAGTTTAGTACTAGCGGAGACCCAGTACTTC. The encoded protein is CASSLVLAETQYF.

V gene TRBV9 combines with J gene TRBJ1-6, with TRBD1 identical over 9 bases. Germline V lookup: CDR1 SGDLS, CDR2 YYNGEE. The CDR3 runs 14 residues. With 0 bases clipped from V and 8 bases from J, the junction kept 0 bases outside the gene matches. Here the CDR3 DNA reads TGTGCCAGCAGCGTAGGACAGGGGGATTCACCCCTCCACTTT. As protein: CASSVGQGDSPLHF.

J is TRBJ2-1 and V is TRBV29-1, with D unresolved. The germline V gene encodes CDR1 SQVTM and CDR2 ANQGSEA. The CDR3 has 16 amino acids. Trimming cost V 7 bases and J 0 bases, with 19 bases left between them. The CDR3 DNA sequence: TGCAGCGCCTACCTCGGGCAGTACAGCTCCTACAATGAGCAGTTCTTC. This gives the protein CSAYLGQYSSYNEQFF.

The V gene is TRBV5-4, the J gene TRBJ2-1; no reliable D call. Trimming stripped 5 bases from V and 3 bases from J, with 12 bases between. CDR3 length equals 14 residues. From germline, CDR1 is SGHNT and CDR2 YYREEE (reference sequence). Written as DNA, the CDR3 is TGTGCCAGCAGTTCCAGTGGGTTCTACAATGAGCAGTTCTTC. It codes for CASSSSGFYNEQFF.

The chain links TRBV19 to TRBJ1-1; tentatively, D is TRBD1 (5 bases). V lost 1 base and J lost 5, with 5 bases in between. From germline, CDR1 is LNHDA and CDR2 SQIVND (reference sequence). This CDR3 has 12 amino acids. The CDR3 here is CASSIGQTEAFF. The CDR3 DNA sequence: TGTGCCAGTAGTATAGGACAGACTGAAGCTTTCTTT.

The rearrangement links TRBV12-3 or TRBV12-4 to TRBJ2-7, with a possible D match to TRBD2 (6 bases). CDR3 length equals 14 residues. Trimming removed 1 base at V and 1 base at J, with 8 bases between. The CDR3 spells CASSLERGSYEQYF. Here the CDR3 DNA reads TGTGCCAGCAGTTTAGAACGGGGGTCCTACGAGCAGTACTTC.

The V and J genes are TRBV12-3 or TRBV12-4 and TRBJ1-3; D remains unclear. CDR3 length equals 12 residues. V lost 3 bases and J lost 8, with 8 bases in between. CDR3 nucleotide sequence: TGTGCCAGCAGTTTTCAAAGGGACACCATATATTTT. This codes for CASSFQRDTIYF.

The V and J genes are TRBV7-9 and TRBJ1-4; tentatively, D is TRBD1 (6 bases). The germline gives CDR1 SEHNR, CDR2 FQNEAQ (reference sequence). The ends were cut back, 5 bases at V and 0 bases at J, with 10 bases in the middle. The CDR3 spans 15 residues. In DNA form, the CDR3 reads TGTGCCAGCAGCCAATACAGGGCAACTAATGAAAAACTGTTTTTT. Its protein is CASSQYRATNEKLFF.

The chain recombines TRBV7-2 with TRBJ1-1; D gene ambiguous. This CDR3 has 13 amino acids. The V gene's germline CDR1 is SGHTA and CDR2 FQGNSA. V lost 1 base and J lost 2, with 5 bases in between. The CDR3 bases are TGTGCCAGCAGCTTAGGGGATAACACTGAAGCTTTCTTT. The encoded protein is CASSLGDNTEAFF. The entire variable domain, with the rest obtained from reference TRBV7-2 and TRBJ1-1, is as follows: GAGVSQSPSNKVTEKGKDVELRCDPISGHTALYWYRQSLGQGLEFLIYFQGNSAPDKSGLPSDRFSAERTGGSVSTLTIQRTQQEDSAVYLCASSLGDNTEAFFGQGTRLTVV.

V usage is TRBV2 and J usage is TRBJ1-6; D perhaps matches TRBD1 (6 bases). Germline V CDR1 and CDR2: SNHLY, FYNNEI. V was shortened by 8 bases and J by 5 bases, with 19 bases between the two germline ends. CDR3 size: 16 residues. In DNA, the CDR3 is TGTGCCAGCCCCGACAGACAGGACCCTAATAATTCACCCCTCCACTTT. Protein sequence: CASPDRQDPNNSPLHF.

The V and J genes are TRBV2 and TRBJ2-1; 7 bases match TRBD1. Losses at the gene ends were 7 bases for V and 1 base for J; bases not matched to a gene: 4. Per germline, CDR1 SNHLY and CDR2 FYNNEI. There are 14 residues in the CDR3. CDR3 residues: CASMGQNSYNEQFF. DNA of the CDR3: TGTGCCAGCATGGGACAGAATTCCTACAATGAGCAGTTCTTC.

V usage is TRBV4-3 and J usage is TRBJ2-1, with TRBD2 matching over 7 bases. Germline V gene lookup returns CDR1 LGHNA and CDR2 YSLEER. The CDR3 contains 19 residues. V lost 1 base to trimming and J lost 8 bases; unmatched junction nucleotides: 20. CDR3 loop: CASSQALTGTKGIGHEQFF. For the CDR3, the DNA is TGCGCCAGCAGCCAAGCTTTAACCGGGACTAAGGGGATCGGGCATGAGCAGTTCTTC.

V gene TRBV7-8 combines with J gene TRBJ2-3, with a tentative D call TRBD1 (5 bases). Germline V gene data show CDR1 as SGHVS and CDR2 as FQNEAQ. The V end lost 5 bases, the J end lost 1 base, and 10 bases lay between the germline ends. The CDR3 is 14 residues long. The CDR3 region has the DNA TGTGCCAGCAGCGGGGCAGAACGCACAGATACGCAGTATTTT. It translates to CASSGAERTDTQYF.

This chain joins TRBV5-1 and TRBJ1-1, with 7 nucleotides matching TRBD1. V dropped 3 bases and J dropped 3; count of bases not matched to a gene: 5. The CDR3 runs to 14 residues. The germline V gene has CDR1 SGHRS and CDR2 YFSETQ. CDR3 in DNA: TGCGCCAGCAGCTCCCAGGGGGGAGACACTGAAGCTTTCTTT. Residues: CASSSQGGDTEAFF.

This sequence joins TRBV28 and TRBJ1-2; D unresolved. The CDR3 is made up of 14 amino acids. Trimming took off 2 bases at V and 2 bases at J, with 9 bases between the two ends. Looked up from germline, CDR1 is MDHEN and CDR2 is SYDVKM. CDR3 loop: CASSLSQENYGYTF. Here the CDR3 DNA reads TGTGCCAGCAGTTTAAGTCAGGAGAACTATGGCTACACCTTC.

The rearrangement joins TRBV28 to TRBJ1-2; maybe TRBD1 (5 bases). The germline CDR1 and CDR2 sequences are MDHEN and SYDVKM. V dropped 1 base and J dropped 8 bases, with 17 bases sitting between them. This CDR3 is 15 amino acids long. DNA of the CDR3: TGTGCCAGCAGTTTATCGCCGGGGCGAGCGTGGGGCTACACCTTC. Its protein product is CASSLSPGRAWGYTF.

The rearrangement links TRBV12-3 or TRBV12-4 to TRBJ2-7; tentative D call: TRBD1 (5 bases). Between the trimmed V and J ends, which lost 6 bases and 5 bases, there was a span of 20 bases. The CDR3 sequence is 15 residues long. The DNA for the CDR3 is TGTGCCAGCAGCAATACCCAAGGGGTTATCCACGAGCAGTACTTC. Residues: CASSNTQGVIHEQYF.

The chain employs TRBV5-1 and TRBJ2-3; either TRBD1 or TRBD2 may fit D (5 bases each). This CDR3 region has 14 residues. Germline CDR1 SGHRS, CDR2 YFSETQ. V lost 1 base, J lost 5 bases, and 11 bases lay in between. CDR3 in DNA: TGCGCCAGCAGCTTGAGGGACCGGGGAGATACGCAGTATTTT. Amino acids: CASSLRDRGDTQYF.

The V and J genes are TRBV4-3 and TRBJ2-7; the match to TRBD1 covers 8 bases. CDR1 LGHNA and CDR2 YSLEER come from the germline V gene. The CDR3 has 15 residues. V gave up 0 bases and J gave up 3 bases; unmatched junction bases: 4. CDR3 nucleotide sequence: TGCGCCAGCAGCCAAGAATGGACAGGGTTCTACGAGCAGTACTTC. It specifies CASSQEWTGFYEQYF.

V usage is TRBV12-3 or TRBV12-4 and J usage is TRBJ1-5; D not resolved. The V gene lost 1 base and the J gene lost 6 bases, with 7 bases spanning the gap. The CDR3 contains 13 residues. The CDR3 DNA follows: TGTGCCAGCAGTTTAGGAATCGCTCAGCCCCAGCATTTT. It translates to CASSLGIAQPQHF.

This chain connects TRBV12-3 or TRBV12-4 to TRBJ2-1; 9 bases line up with TRBD1. The length of the CDR3 is 15 residues. V dropped 6 bases and J dropped 7; count of bases not matched to a gene: 10. DNA of the CDR3: TGTGCCAGCAGGCTAGCCGGGACAGGGAGAAATGAGCAGTTCTTC. It encodes CASRLAGTGRNEQFF.

In its sample, this clonotype was seen once. The gene calls are TRBV2 and TRBJ2-7; 7 bases fit TRBD1. V dropped 10 bases and J dropped 0; count of bases not matched to a gene: 3. This CDR3 spans 12 amino acids. Germline CDR1 is SNHLY and CDR2 is FYNNEI. CDR3: CATTGSSYEQYF. The DNA of the CDR3 is TGTGCCACGACAGGGAGCTCCTACGAGCAGTACTTC.

The chain joins TRBV9 to TRBJ2-5; possibly TRBD2 for D (5 bases). Deletions cut 0 bases from V and 0 bases from J, with 9 bases between. Germline V CDR1 and CDR2: SGDLS, YYNGEE. CDR3 size: 15 residues. The CDR3 protein is CASSVEGANQETQYF. The CDR3 DNA sequence: TGTGCCAGCAGCGTAGAGGGAGCGAACCAAGAGACCCAGTACTTC.

The chain recombines TRBV14 with TRBJ1-6; D unresolved. V lost 0 bases and J lost 8, with 17 bases in between. The CDR3 loop spans 17 amino acids. Germline assignment: CDR1 SGHDN and CDR2 FVKESK. The CDR3 loop reads CASSQDRRTVADSPLHF. In DNA form, the CDR3 reads TGTGCCAGCAGCCAAGATAGGAGGACGGTTGCCGATTCACCCCTCCACTTT.

The rearrangement links TRBV20-1 to TRBJ2-7; D may match TRBD1 or TRBD2 (7 bases each). Trimming removed 6 bases from V and 3 bases from J, with 15 bases in between. This CDR3 region has 13 residues. The germline V gene encodes CDR1 DFQATT and CDR2 SNEGSKA (reference sequence). The CDR3 region is CSAQTGRDYEQYF. The CDR3 nucleotides read TGCAGTGCGCAGACAGGGAGGGACTACGAGCAGTACTTC.